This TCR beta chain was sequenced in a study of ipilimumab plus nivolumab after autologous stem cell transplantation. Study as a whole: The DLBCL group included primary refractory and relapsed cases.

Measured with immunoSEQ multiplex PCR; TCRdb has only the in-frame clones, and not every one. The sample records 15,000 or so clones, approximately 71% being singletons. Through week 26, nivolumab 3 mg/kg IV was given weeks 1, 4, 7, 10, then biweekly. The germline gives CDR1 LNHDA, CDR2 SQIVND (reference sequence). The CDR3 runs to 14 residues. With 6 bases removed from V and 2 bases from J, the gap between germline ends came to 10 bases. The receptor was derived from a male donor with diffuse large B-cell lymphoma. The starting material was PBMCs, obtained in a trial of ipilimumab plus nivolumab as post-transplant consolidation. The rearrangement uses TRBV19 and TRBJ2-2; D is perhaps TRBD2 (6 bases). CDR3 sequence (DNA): TGTGCCAGTAGATTTAGCGGAAACACCGGGGAGCTGTTTTTT. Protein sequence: CASRFSGNTGELFF.